Presented here are 28 T cell receptor beta chains from one specimen sequenced in a study of blood T cell repertoires in COVID-19. Some clones are missing from TCRdb's copy, which holds only in-frame ones; the method was immunoSEQ multiplex PCR. The sample has more than 350,000 clones, approximately 91% seen once; the top ten hold approximately 1.5%. The sample comprised PBMCs or T cells enriched from blood (not recorded which). The receptors stem from a woman in her late teens or twenties who had been exposed to COVID-19.

Only a few counts were recorded for this clone. The chain is built from TRBV6-5 and TRBJ2-1, with D perhaps TRBD1 (5 bases). Germline V lookup: CDR1 MNHEY, CDR2 SVGAGI. V dropped 0 bases and J dropped 4 bases, with 10 bases sitting between them. The CDR3 runs to 15 residues. CDR3 sequence reads: CASSYSDNTYNEQFF. CDR3 nucleotide sequence: TGTGCCAGCAGTTACTCGGACAATACTTACAATGAGCAGTTCTTC.

The CDR3 sequence is CASSFSGASYEQYF. The CDR3 DNA sequence: TGTGCCAGCAGCTTCTCAGGGGCGTCCTACGAGCAGTACTTC. The rearrangement links TRBV11-2 to TRBJ2-7; tentatively, D is TRBD1 (6 bases). Trimming cost V 3 bases and J 1 base, with 10 bases left between them. CDR3 size: 14 residues. The germline gives CDR1 SGHAT, CDR2 FQNNGV.

The CDR3, as DNA: TGTGCCAGTAGTACGAACCTCCGGGACCAAGAGACCCAGTACTTC. It is translated as CASSTNLRDQETQYF. The rearrangement uses TRBV19 and TRBJ2-5, with D uncertain. V gave up 4 bases and J gave up 0 bases, with 12 bases separating them. CDR3 length: 15 residues. CDR1 is LNHDA, CDR2 SQIVND, per germline (reference sequence).

This chain joins TRBV25-1 and TRBJ2-7; tentative D call: TRBD2 (6 bases). Trimming left V 3 bases short and J 2 bases short, with 8 bases between. The CDR3 has 13 residues. Germline loops: CDR1 MGHDK, CDR2 SYGVNS. The chain's CDR3 is CASSEGRTYEQYF. For the CDR3, the DNA is TGTGCCAGCAGTGAGGGGAGGACCTACGAGCAGTACTTC.

DNA for the CDR3: TGTGCCAGCAGTCTCATCGACAGGGCTCCCTACGAGCAGTACTTC. This encodes CASSLIDRAPYEQYF. The genes are TRBV28 and TRBJ2-7; 7 positions match TRBD1. CDR1 and CDR2 from the germline V gene are MDHEN and SYDVKM. The CDR3 runs to 15 residues. Trimming cost V 5 bases and J 2 bases; bases outside gene matches: 9. Drawing the rest from reference TRBV28 and TRBJ2-7, the complete variable domain is DVKVTQSSRYLVKRTGEKVFLECVQDMDHENMFWYRQDPGLGLRLIYFSYDVKMKEKGDIPEGYSVSREKKERFSLILESASTNQTSMYLCASSLIDRAPYEQYFGPGTRLTVT.

The J gene is TRBJ2-7, the V gene TRBV10-3, with 8 bases fitting TRBD2. The CDR3 consists of 15 residues. J gave up 2 bases and V 4 bases, and 7 bases lay outside the gene matches. Germline V gene lookup returns CDR1 ENHRY and CDR2 SYGVKD. CDR3 nucleotides: TGTGCCATCAGTGTGGGGCGGGAGGCGCCCTACGAGCAGTACTTC. This codes for CAISVGREAPYEQYF.

Remarks on this clone: The same CDR3 also results from other DNA sequences found in this sample. The gene calls are TRBV18 and TRBJ1-5; the match to TRBD1 covers 8 bases. The germline CDR1 and CDR2 sequences are KGHSH and LQKENI. The V segment lost 3 bases and the J segment 2 bases; nucleotides outside the gene matches: 0. The CDR3 is made up of 14 amino acids. The CDR3 sequence is CASSPGQGNQPQHF. CDR3 DNA: TGTGCCAGCTCACCGGGACAGGGCAATCAGCCCCAGCATTTT.

The gene calls are TRBV7-9 and TRBJ2-2, with TRBD2 matching over 10 bases. Trimming cost V 1 base and J 1 base; bases outside gene matches: 0. The CDR3 is made up of 16 amino acids. Germline-derived CDR1 and CDR2 are SEHNR and FQNEAQ (reference sequence). CDR3 in amino acids: CASSLGTSGNTGELFF. The CDR3 nucleotides are TGTGCCAGCAGCTTAGGGACTAGCGGGAACACCGGGGAGCTGTTTTTT.

The rearrangement links TRBV2 to TRBJ1-6; TRBD1 might be the D (6 bases). The V gene lost 10 bases and the J gene lost 7 bases, with 11 bases spanning the gap. Germline V gives CDR1 SNHLY, CDR2 FYNNEI. CDR3 length equals 12 residues. The CDR3 sequence: CATRQVNSPLHF. DNA of the CDR3: TGTGCCACCAGACAGGTGAATTCACCCCTCCACTTT. The full variable domain, completed using reference TRBV2 and TRBJ1-6, is EPEVTQTPSHQVTQMGQEVILRCVPISNHLYFYWYRQILGQKVEFLVSFYNNEISEKSEIFDDQFSVERPDGSNFTLKIRSTKLEDSAMYFCATRQVNSPLHFGNGTRLTVT.

The chain couples TRBV25-1 to TRBJ1-6; D is uncertain. This CDR3 comprises 14 residues. Germline V CDR1 and CDR2: MGHDK, SYGVNS. Trimming removed 6 bases at V and 5 bases at J, with 11 bases between. CDR3 nucleotide sequence: TGTGCCAGCAGGGGAGAAGGGAATAATTCACCCCTCCACTTT. It yields the protein CASRGEGNNSPLHF.

Comment on this clone: Other DNA sequences from this sample encode an identical CDR3 as well. The chain carries TRBV28 and TRBJ1-2; no firm D call. The CDR3 covers 11 residues. The ends were cut back, 5 bases at V and 2 bases at J, with 3 bases in the middle. CDR1 and CDR2 from the germline V gene are MDHEN and SYDVKM. The CDR3 loop reads CASSLNYGYTF. Here the CDR3 DNA reads TGTGCCAGCAGTCTAAACTATGGCTACACCTTC.

The chain combines TRBV27 with TRBJ2-1; D perhaps matches TRBD2 (7 bases). Trimming left V 1 base short and J 7 bases short, with 14 bases between. The CDR3 loop spans 15 amino acids. The germline V gene has CDR1 MNHEY and CDR2 SMNVEV (reference sequence). The CDR3 DNA reads as TGTGCCAGCAGTTTATTGGGGGGGGCCAGGAATGAGCAGTTCTTC. Translating it yields CASSLLGGARNEQFF.

The CDR3: CASSQDSTGDYGYTF. The CDR3, as DNA: TGCGCCAGCAGCCAAGATTCGACAGGGGACTATGGCTACACCTTC. The chain employs TRBV4-3 and TRBJ1-2; the match to TRBD1 covers 8 bases. The CDR3 is 15 residues long. V shed 0 bases, J shed 3 bases, and the junction held 3 bases outside the gene matches. CDR1 is LGHNA and CDR2 is YSLEER in the germline V gene.

The chain carries TRBV15 and TRBJ1-6, with 7 bases aligning to TRBD1. The CDR3 consists of 16 residues. V trimming: 5 bases; J trimming: 2 bases; junction bases outside the gene matches: 6. CDR1 is LNHNV, CDR2 YYDKDF, per germline (reference sequence). CDR3 bases: TGTGCCACCAGCCGTAACAGGGGCGCCTATAATTCACCCCTCCACTTT. As protein: CATSRNRGAYNSPLHF. The complete variable domain, with remaining parts taken from reference TRBV15 and TRBJ1-6, reads DAMVIQNPRYQVTQFGKPVTLSCSQTLNHNVMYWYQQKSSQAPKLLFHYYDKDFNNEADTPDNFQSRRPNTSFCFLDIRSPGLGDTAMYLCATSRNRGAYNSPLHFGNGTRLTVT.

This chain links TRBV28 with TRBJ1-5, with a weak D call TRBD1 (6 bases). CDR1 MDHEN and CDR2 SYDVKM come from the germline V gene. V lost 5 bases, J lost 3 bases, and 14 bases lay in between. The length of the CDR3 is 15 residues. Here the CDR3 reads CASSPMDSLNQPQHF. The DNA of the CDR3 is TGTGCCAGCAGTCCAATGGACAGCCTCAATCAGCCCCAGCATTTT.

This chain uses TRBV28 with TRBJ2-4, with D possibly matching TRBD2 (6 bases). V was pared by 5 bases and J by 0 bases, with 14 bases between. Per germline, CDR1 MDHEN and CDR2 SYDVKM. The CDR3 sequence is 16 residues long. CDR3 in amino acids: CASSPWRDLAKNIQYF. The CDR3, as DNA: TGTGCCAGCAGTCCCTGGCGGGACTTAGCCAAAAACATTCAGTACTTC.

The rearrangement uses TRBV28 and TRBJ2-7; the match to TRBD1 covers 9 bases. Germline V gene lookup returns CDR1 MDHEN and CDR2 SYDVKM. The junction had 6 bases not matched to a gene; V was cut back by 11 bases and J by 4 bases. The CDR3 sequence is 12 residues long. CDR3 in amino acids: CASTGGRYEQYF. The CDR3 DNA reads TGTGCCTCAACAGGGGGCCGTTACGAGCAGTACTTC.

The chain uses TRBV5-1 and TRBJ2-7; 7 positions agree with TRBD1. The V gene end was trimmed by 5 bases and the J gene end by 3 bases; junction bases not matched to a gene: 8. This CDR3 is built from 14 residues. CDR1 SGHRS and CDR2 YFSETQ come from the germline V gene. CDR3 residues: CASRGTDYYYEQYF. The CDR3 nucleotides are TGCGCCAGCAGGGGGACAGATTACTACTACGAGCAGTACTTC. Variable domain in full (rest from reference TRBV5-1 and TRBJ2-7): KAGVTQTPRYLIKTRGQQVTLSCSPISGHRSVSWYQQTPGQGLQFLFEYFSETQRNKGNFPGRFSGRQFSNSRSEMNVSTLELGDSALYLCASRGTDYYYEQYFGPGTRLTVT.

The chain recombines TRBV6-5 with TRBJ2-2; tentative D call: TRBD2 (6 bases). Germline V gives CDR1 MNHEY, CDR2 SVGAGI. Trimming left V 6 bases short and J 0 bases short, with 11 bases between. The CDR3 has 15 amino acids. The CDR3 coding sequence is TGTGCCAGCAGCCCGGGAGTTTCGAACACCGGGGAGCTGTTTTTT. This sequence encodes CASSPGVSNTGELFF.

V gene TRBV10-1 combines with J gene TRBJ2-1; 7 bases map to TRBD2. V trimming: 4 bases; J trimming: 5 bases; junction bases outside the gene matches: 5. The CDR3 runs 14 residues. Per germline, CDR1 WNHNN and CDR2 SYGVQD (reference sequence). CDR3 protein: CASSVGGGDNEQFF. The CDR3 DNA follows: TGCGCCAGCAGTGTTGGGGGAGGGGACAATGAGCAGTTCTTC.

The genes are TRBV10-3 and TRBJ1-4; the D is unclear. The CDR3 sequence is 15 residues long. From germline, CDR1 is ENHRY and CDR2 SYGVKD. The V end was cut by 2 bases, the J end by 0 bases, with 7 bases between. CDR3 in DNA: TGTGCCATCAGTGAGAGCACAGCAACTAATGAAAAACTGTTTTTT. Its translation is CAISESTATNEKLFF.

The chain has TRBV29-1 and TRBJ1-4; 7 nucleotides line up with TRBD1. The CDR3 covers 14 residues. The germline CDR1 and CDR2 sequences are SQVTM and ANQGSEA. J was trimmed by 4 bases and V by 4 bases; bases with no gene match: 6. The CDR3 sequence is CSVVGTENNEKLFF. The CDR3 region has the DNA TGCAGCGTTGTGGGGACAGAAAATAATGAAAAACTGTTTTTT.

This chain uses TRBV2 with TRBJ2-3; D not resolved. Trimming took 6 bases from V and 11 from J, leaving 18 bases between them. CDR1 and CDR2 from the germline V gene are SNHLY and FYNNEI. The CDR3 has 13 amino acids. The CDR3 sequence is CASRKTSSSGQYF. The CDR3 DNA sequence: TGTGCCAGCAGGAAGACTTCCTCTTCGGGGCAGTATTTT. Together with reference TRBV2 and TRBJ2-3, the CDR3 gives the full variable domain: EPEVTQTPSHQVTQMGQEVILRCVPISNHLYFYWYRQILGQKVEFLVSFYNNEISEKSEIFDDQFSVERPDGSNFTLKIRSTKLEDSAMYFCASRKTSSSGQYFGPGTRLTVL.

V and J are TRBV19 and TRBJ1-1; TRBD1 matches at 8 bases. Germline loops: CDR1 LNHDA, CDR2 SQIVND (reference sequence). The CDR3 spans 12 residues. J was trimmed by 1 base and V by 11 bases; bases with no gene match: 3. The CDR3 loop is CASGQENTEAFF. CDR3 nucleotide sequence: TGTGCCTCGGGACAGGAGAACACTGAAGCTTTCTTT.

This clone was detected only once. The chain joins TRBV14 to TRBJ2-1; 8 bases map to TRBD1. Germline V lookup: CDR1 SGHDN, CDR2 FVKESK. The J segment lost 7 bases and the V segment lost 1 base, leaving 9 bases of the junction unmatched. There are 16 residues in the CDR3. CDR3 DNA sequence: TGTGCCAGCAGCCAAGTTACAGGGGGTCAGGGAAATGAGCAGTTCTTC. As protein: CASSQVTGGQGNEQFF.

This clone was counted a single time. The genes are TRBV4-1 and TRBJ2-3; D is uncertain. Germline CDR1 reads MGHRA; CDR2 reads YSYEKL. V was pared by 4 bases and J by 1 base, with 15 bases between. This CDR3 spans 16 amino acids. CDR3 DNA sequence: TGCGCCAGCAGCCGCTACTTCAGGCAGGGCACAGATACGCAGTATTTT. Encoded protein: CASSRYFRQGTDTQYF.

This sequence joins TRBV10-3 and TRBJ1-1; TRBD1 aligns across 9 bases. The CDR3 loop spans 15 amino acids. V gave up 6 bases and J gave up 4 bases; unmatched junction bases: 9. CDR1 ENHRY and CDR2 SYGVKD come from the germline V gene. The CDR3 here is CAISAAGQGPTEAFF. The CDR3 DNA is TGTGCCATCAGCGCAGCGGGACAGGGTCCCACTGAAGCTTTCTTT.

The chain carries TRBV28 and TRBJ1-1; 7 positions agree with TRBD1. This CDR3 contains 14 residues. V lost 6 bases to trimming and J lost 0 bases; unmatched junction nucleotides: 4. CDR1 and CDR2 from the germline V gene are MDHEN and SYDVKM. The CDR3 bases are TGTGCCAGCAGCTCAGGGACAGTGAACACTGAAGCTTTCTTT. It codes for CASSSGTVNTEAFF.